What follows are 28 T cell receptor beta chains derived from one specimen sequenced in a study of CD8+ T cells in alopecia areata. RNA was extracted and reverse transcribed into cDNA as the sequencing template. The data were produced by immunoSEQ multiplex PCR, yet TCRdb's version contains in-frame clones alone and is incomplete. The sample contains some 130,000 clones, approximately 49% of which appear only once. Sequenced material: CD8+ T cells sorted from blood, taken at week 0. Source of these receptors: a human donor with alopecia areata.

This clone was seen more than once but under ten times. The chain employs TRBV5-4 and TRBJ1-6; D is undetermined. In germline, CDR1 is SGHNT, CDR2 YYREEE (reference sequence). This CDR3 is 12 amino acids long. Trimming stripped 4 bases from V and 9 bases from J, with 8 bases between. This CDR3 is CASSISGSPLHF. CDR3 bases: TGTGCCAGCAGCATATCAGGTTCACCCCTCCACTTT.

This chain connects TRBV6-5 to TRBJ2-7; D gene unclear. The CDR3 length is 14 residues. Germline loops: CDR1 MNHEY, CDR2 SVGAGI. The ends were cut back, 3 bases at V and 2 bases at J, with 11 bases in the middle. The CDR3 here is CASSYTKKPYEQYF. The CDR3, as DNA: TGTGCCAGCAGTTATACTAAGAAACCCTACGAGCAGTACTTC.

This chain joins TRBV30 and TRBJ1-2; maybe TRBD1 (6 bases). Trimming cost V 6 bases and J 8 bases, with 16 bases left between them. CDR3 length equals 12 residues. The germline CDR1 and CDR2 sequences are GTSNPN and SVGIG (reference sequence). The CDR3 spells CACSPYREGYTF. The CDR3 DNA is TGTGCCTGCTCCCCCTACAGGGAAGGCTACACCTTC.

The chain carries TRBV25-1 and TRBJ2-5; D possibly corresponds to TRBD1 (6 bases). Trimming took 1 base from V and 0 from J, leaving 12 bases between them. CDR1 MGHDK and CDR2 SYGVNS come from the germline V gene. The CDR3 loop spans 16 amino acids. CDR3 DNA: TGTGCCAGCAGTGAATTTACCGGACAGCACCAAGAGACCCAGTACTTC. It yields the protein CASSEFTGQHQETQYF.

The chain recombines TRBV7-8 with TRBJ2-2; 8 bases agree with TRBD2. The CDR3 sequence is 14 residues long. Germline V lookup: CDR1 SGHVS, CDR2 FQNEAQ. The ends lost 5 bases at V and 6 bases at J; junction bases unmatched: 5. The CDR3 DNA follows: TGTGCCAGCAGCACTCCGGGGGGGCCCGGGGAGCTGTTTTTT. Translated: CASSTPGGPGELFF.

Details on this clone: A read error may account for a junction end that differs from germline. The chain has TRBV7-7 and TRBJ2-3, with D unresolved. The CDR3 spans 13 residues. Germline CDR1 is SSHAT and CDR2 is FNYEAQ (reference sequence). Here the CDR3 reads CASSPLSTDTQYF. The DNA of the CDR3 is TGTGCTAGCAGCCCTCTTAGCACAGATACGCAGTATTTT.

In this sample, this clone turned up a few times. The V gene is TRBV27, the J gene TRBJ2-3, with 9 bases matching TRBD2. Germline V gene sequence: CDR1 MNHEY, CDR2 SMNVEV (reference sequence). V lost 6 bases, J lost 4 bases, and 8 bases stayed unmatched. The CDR3 has 15 residues. CDR3 protein: CASRASGGNADTQYF. CDR3 DNA: TGTGCCAGCAGGGCGAGCGGGGGGAATGCAGATACGCAGTATTTT.

To note about this clone: Other DNA sequences in the sample encode the same CDR3. The chain carries TRBV9 and TRBJ2-5, with a tentative D call TRBD2 (6 bases). CDR3 length equals 13 residues. CDR1 is SGDLS, CDR2 YYNGEE, per germline. Between the trimmed V and J ends, which lost 0 bases and 5 bases, there was a span of 8 bases. In DNA form, the CDR3 reads TGTGCCAGCAGCGTAGACCGGGAGGAGACCCAGTACTTC. Protein sequence: CASSVDREETQYF. Full variable domain (outside the CDR3, taken from reference TRBV9 and TRBJ2-5): DSGVTQTPKHLITATGQRVTLRCSPRSGDLSVYWYQQSLDQGLQFLIQYYNGEERAKGNILERFSAQQFPDLHSELNLSSLELGDSALYFCASSVDREETQYFGPGTRLLVL.

The chain recombines TRBV6-1 with TRBJ1-6, with 10 bases that match TRBD1. This CDR3 comprises 17 residues. Germline V CDR1 and CDR2: MNHNS, SASEGT. V trimming: 1 base; J trimming: 9 bases; junction bases outside the gene matches: 9. The CDR3 spells CASSEDSPGTGASPLHF. As DNA, the CDR3 is TGTGCCAGCAGTGAAGATAGCCCTGGGACAGGGGCTTCACCCCTCCACTTT.

The chain employs TRBV27 and TRBJ2-1, with 10 bases lining up with TRBD1. The V gene's germline CDR1 is MNHEY and CDR2 SMNVEV (reference sequence). The CDR3 is 17 amino acids. V shed 8 bases and J 2 bases; nucleotides not matched to a gene: 12. CDR3 residues: CASGVPWDRGTYNEQFF. As DNA, the CDR3 is TGTGCCAGCGGCGTACCTTGGGACAGGGGAACCTACAATGAGCAGTTCTTC.

In the case of this clone: This likely stems from a read error, as it lies one base from a far larger clone. Distinct nucleotide sequences in the sample also encode this CDR3. This chain connects TRBV11-2 to TRBJ2-7, with D uncertain. V was trimmed by 5 bases and J by 1 base, leaving 3 bases between them. Germline V gene sequence: CDR1 SGHAT, CDR2 FQNNGV. There are 11 residues in the CDR3. The CDR3 nucleotides are TGTGCCAGCAGCGATTCCTACGAGCAGTACTTC. Protein product: CASSDSYEQYF.

V is TRBV10-3 and J is TRBJ2-5, with D perhaps TRBD1 (5 bases). Between the trimmed V and J ends, which lost 11 bases and 1 base, there was a span of 14 bases. Germline CDR1 is ENHRY and CDR2 is SYGVKD. This CDR3 contains 13 residues. This CDR3 reads CASSGPPQETQYF. As DNA, the CDR3 is TGTGCCTCCTCAGGGCCACCCCAAGAGACCCAGTACTTC.

The rearrangement uses TRBV5-6 and TRBJ2-4; D is undetermined. V lost 4 bases and J lost 6, with 11 bases in between. Germline V gene lookup returns CDR1 SGHDT and CDR2 YYEEEE. The CDR3 has 13 amino acids. The CDR3 sequence is CASSPLGGNIQYF. CDR3 coding DNA: TGTGCCAGCAGCCCCCTGGGCGGAAACATTCAGTACTTC.

CDR3 protein: CASSSQAGGNEAFF. CDR3 in DNA: TGTGCCAGCAGCTCCCAGGCCGGCGGGAATGAAGCTTTCTTT. The J gene is TRBJ1-1, the V gene TRBV13, with no clear D. The CDR3 consists of 14 residues. Germline loops: CDR1 PRHDT, CDR2 FYEKMQ (reference sequence). Trimming took 4 bases from V and 7 from J, leaving 16 bases between them.

This clone was seen just once. The genes are TRBV7-9 and TRBJ2-7, with TRBD1 matching over 11 bases. Germline CDR1 and CDR2: SEHNR and FQNEAQ (reference sequence). CDR3 length: 14 amino acids. The junction had 6 bases not matched to a gene; V was cut back by 5 bases and J by 6 bases. The CDR3 DNA follows: TGTGCCAGCAGCGACTCGGGGACAGGGGGCGAGCAGTACTTC. It specifies CASSDSGTGGEQYF.

This rearrangement joins TRBV27 to TRBJ1-1, with 9 bases that match TRBD1. Trimming removed 6 bases from V and 1 base from J; junction bases left unmatched: 3. Germline CDR1 is MNHEY and CDR2 is SMNVEV (reference sequence). The CDR3 consists of 14 residues. CDR3 bases: TGTGCCAGCAGGTGGACAGGGGCGAACACTGAAGCTTTCTTT. Its translation is CASRWTGANTEAFF.

The V gene is TRBV7-9, the J gene TRBJ1-1; 7 nucleotides match TRBD1. The CDR3 length is 14 residues. Per the germline V gene, CDR1 is SEHNR and CDR2 is FQNEAQ (reference sequence). V lost 7 bases, J lost 0 bases, and 5 bases stayed unmatched. The CDR3 sequence is CASTSGTVNTEAFF. CDR3 nucleotide sequence: TGTGCCAGCACCTCCGGGACAGTGAACACTGAAGCTTTCTTT.

The chain couples TRBV9 to TRBJ2-6, with 7 positions matching TRBD2. With V trimmed by 4 bases and J by 10 bases, 14 bases remained unmatched. Germline lookup yields CDR1 SGDLS and CDR2 YYNGEE. The CDR3 sequence is 16 residues long. The CDR3: CASSSPAGGGLNVLTF. CDR3 coding DNA: TGTGCCAGCAGCTCCCCGGCTGGCGGGGGATTAAACGTCCTGACTTTC.

This clone was seen a few times. This chain joins TRBV4-2 and TRBJ1-1; maybe TRBD1 (5 bases). Deletions cut 0 bases from V and 5 bases from J, with 16 bases between. Germline CDR1 and CDR2: LGHNA and YNFKEQ. The CDR3 totals 16 residues. CDR3 DNA sequence: TGTGCCAGCAGCCAAGATCATGATTTGGCAGGGACTGAAGCTTTCTTT. It translates to CASSQDHDLAGTEAFF.

The chain carries TRBV7-3 and TRBJ1-1; 8 positions agree with TRBD1. The CDR3 is made up of 14 amino acids. Germline V gene sequence: CDR1 SGHTA, CDR2 FQGTGA. The V and J ends lost 5 bases and 4 bases, in that order; junction bases with no gene match: 6. The CDR3 reads CASSHPGGGTEAFF. DNA of the CDR3: TGTGCCAGCAGCCACCCAGGGGGCGGCACTGAAGCTTTCTTT.

This chain connects TRBV27 to TRBJ1-5, with TRBD1 as a possible D gene (5 bases). The ends were cut back, 4 bases at V and 0 bases at J, with 10 bases in the middle. The CDR3 length is 15 residues. Germline values: CDR1 MNHEY, CDR2 SMNVEV (reference sequence). CDR3: CASSSSGYSNQPQHF. As DNA, the CDR3 is TGTGCCAGCAGTTCTTCAGGGTATAGCAATCAGCCCCAGCATTTT.

V is TRBV29-1 and J is TRBJ2-7; the D gene is possibly TRBD1 (5 bases). The CDR3 totals 14 residues. Germline CDR1 and CDR2: SQVTM and ANQGSEA. Between the trimmed V and J ends, which lost 5 bases and 0 bases, there was a span of 14 bases. The CDR3 nucleotides are TGCAGCGTTAAACCGTCAGGGCCCTCCTACGAGCAGTACTTC. Translated, it gives CSVKPSGPSYEQYF.

This clone was seen a few times. This chain connects TRBV4-3 to TRBJ2-5; D ambiguous. The CDR3 has 15 residues. CDR1 LGHNA and CDR2 YSLEER come from the germline V gene. V gave up 2 bases and J gave up 4 bases, with 14 bases separating them. The CDR3 coding sequence is TGCGCCAGCAGCCAATTTCCCCGGGTCGGAGAGACCCAGTACTTC. Its translation: CASSQFPRVGETQYF.

The chain uses TRBV27 and TRBJ2-3; D call uncertain. V gave up 3 bases and J gave up 0 bases, with 7 bases separating them. This CDR3 is 14 amino acids long. Germline values: CDR1 MNHEY, CDR2 SMNVEV (reference sequence). The CDR3 bases are TGTGCCAGCAGTTTTGACCCGAGCACAGATACGCAGTATTTT. Translation: CASSFDPSTDTQYF.

The chain has TRBV4-1 and TRBJ2-5; D is unclear. Germline assignment: CDR1 MGHRA and CDR2 YSYEKL. V lost 3 bases, J lost 2 bases, and 13 bases lay in between. This CDR3 has 15 amino acids. The CDR3 spells CASSQGLSPQETQYF. CDR3 DNA: TGCGCCAGCAGCCAGGGCTTGTCGCCTCAAGAGACCCAGTACTTC.

The chain carries TRBV5-1 and TRBJ2-4; possibly TRBD1 for D (5 bases). V lost 3 bases and J lost 8, with 18 bases in between. This CDR3 region has 15 residues. Germline values: CDR1 SGHRS, CDR2 YFSETQ. The CDR3 DNA reads as TGCGCCAGCAGCTCTGTAGGCCAGGGTATTGACATTCAGTACTTC. It specifies CASSSVGQGIDIQYF.

This clone was picked up a small number of times. V gene TRBV18 combines with J gene TRBJ2-5, with D maybe TRBD1 (6 bases). Germline V gives CDR1 KGHSH, CDR2 LQKENI. The V and J ends lost 0 bases and 1 base respectively, with 6 bases between them. This CDR3 has 14 amino acids. DNA for the CDR3: TGTGCCAGCTCACCACCGGACAGCCAAGAGACCCAGTACTTC. Translation: CASSPPDSQETQYF.

Comments on this clone: The identical CDR3 is also encoded by other nucleotide sequences in the sample. This chain connects TRBV29-1 to TRBJ1-1; tentative D call: TRBD1 (6 bases). The germline V and J ends were trimmed by 5 bases and 8 bases, with 15 bases remaining between them. The CDR3 has 12 amino acids. CDR1 and CDR2 (germline): SQVTM, ANQGSEA. CDR3 residues: CSVLVTGREAFF. CDR3 coding DNA: TGCAGCGTTCTCGTGACAGGCCGGGAAGCTTTCTTT.